Shown below are 9 T cell receptor beta chains from a single sample sequenced in a study of blood T cell repertoires in COVID-19. Libraries were prepared by immunoSEQ multiplex PCR; TCRdb keeps only in-frame clonotypes and omits some of them. This table holds under 500,000 clones, around 87% found once. The source material was PBMCs or T cells enriched from blood (not recorded which). The receptors were gathered from a young man who had recovered from COVID-19.

CDR3 region: CASSPSGGGQPQHF. The CDR3 region has the DNA TGCGCCAGCAGCCCCTCGGGGGGTGGCCAGCCCCAGCATTTT. The chain is built from TRBV5-1 and TRBJ1-5; weak D call: TRBD1 (5 bases). This CDR3 has 14 amino acids. The V and J ends lost 4 bases and 7 bases respectively, with 15 bases between them. Germline loops: CDR1 SGHRS, CDR2 YFSETQ. The full variable domain, with the rest looked up from reference TRBV5-1 and TRBJ1-5, is KAGVTQTPRYLIKTRGQQVTLSCSPISGHRSVSWYQQTPGQGLQFLFEYFSETQRNKGNFPGRFSGRQFSNSRSEMNVSTLELGDSALYLCASSPSGGGQPQHFGDGTRLSIL.

This chain joins TRBV9 and TRBJ1-6; D perhaps matches TRBD1 (5 bases). The CDR3 totals 16 residues. Trimming removed 2 bases from V and 7 bases from J, with 16 bases in between. The germline V gene encodes CDR1 SGDLS and CDR2 YYNGEE. CDR3 amino acids: CASSVSREGPNSPLHF. In DNA, the CDR3 is TGTGCCAGCAGCGTCTCGAGGGAGGGGCCGAATTCACCCCTCCACTTT.

The rearrangement links TRBV2 to TRBJ1-2, with no clear D. V was cut by 7 bases and J by 2 bases, with 11 bases left in between. CDR1 and CDR2 (germline): SNHLY, FYNNEI. The length of the CDR3 is 13 residues. CDR3 DNA sequence: TGTGCCAGCACCGACTCCGGGAACTATGGCTACACCTTC. The encoded protein is CASTDSGNYGYTF.

The J gene is TRBJ2-3, the V gene TRBV27; 10 bases agree with TRBD2. Germline CDR1 is MNHEY and CDR2 is SMNVEV (reference sequence). CDR3 length: 19 amino acids. The J segment lost 2 bases and the V segment lost 1 base, leaving 12 bases of the junction unmatched. The CDR3 DNA sequence: TGTGCCAGCAGTTTATATTCCCCGCTAGCGGGAGAGGACACAGATACGCAGTATTTT. Its translation is CASSLYSPLAGEDTDTQYF.

The sample holds many counts of this clone. This sequence joins TRBV21-1 and TRBJ1-2; the D call in the table, TRBD1, was not verified against the DNA. TRBV21-1 is marked as a pseudogene. The CDR3 has 13 amino acids. In DNA form, the CDR3 reads TGTGCCAGCAGCAAACAGGGGGCCTATGGCTACACCTTC. Protein sequence: CASSKQGAYGYTF.

V is TRBV29-1 and J is TRBJ1-2, with D perhaps TRBD1 (5 bases). The CDR3 is 14 amino acids. Trimming removed 4 bases at V and 3 bases at J, with 15 bases between. Germline-derived CDR1 and CDR2 are SQVTM and ANQGSEA. This chain's CDR3 is CSVGPPGGDYGYTF. The CDR3, as DNA: TGCAGCGTTGGACCCCCGGGGGGAGACTATGGCTACACCTTC.

The chain recombines TRBV14 with TRBJ2-1; 13 bases line up with TRBD2. Germline values: CDR1 SGHDN, CDR2 FVKESK. This CDR3 comprises 16 residues. The V and J ends lost 4 bases and 9 bases, in that order; junction bases with no gene match: 9. The CDR3 bases are TGTGCCAGCAGCCCACTAGGACTAGCGGGAGCTGGTGAGCAGTTCTTC. Residues: CASSPLGLAGAGEQFF.

V usage is TRBV5-1 and J usage is TRBJ2-2; TRBD1 aligns across 10 bases. Per the germline V gene, CDR1 is SGHRS and CDR2 is YFSETQ. The CDR3 totals 15 residues. With V trimmed by 4 bases and J by 4 bases, 4 bases remained unmatched. The CDR3 nucleotides read TGCGCCAGCAGCAGGGACAGGGGAGCCACCGGGGAGCTGTTTTTT. This gives the protein CASSRDRGATGELFF. Drawing the rest from reference TRBV5-1 and TRBJ2-2, the complete variable domain is KAGVTQTPRYLIKTRGQQVTLSCSPISGHRSVSWYQQTPGQGLQFLFEYFSETQRNKGNFPGRFSGRQFSNSRSEMNVSTLELGDSALYLCASSRDRGATGELFFGEGSRLTVL.

The V gene is TRBV5-1, the J gene TRBJ2-1; TRBD2 matches at 8 bases. CDR1 and CDR2 from the germline V gene are SGHRS and YFSETQ. This CDR3 has 16 residues. Unmatched junction bases numbered 4, after V lost 0 bases and J lost 2 bases. CDR3 region: CASSLVASGPYNEQFF. In DNA, the CDR3 is TGCGCCAGCAGCTTGGTGGCTAGCGGGCCCTACAATGAGCAGTTCTTC. Full variable domain (rest looked up from reference TRBV5-1 and TRBJ2-1): KAGVTQTPRYLIKTRGQQVTLSCSPISGHRSVSWYQQTPGQGLQFLFEYFSETQRNKGNFPGRFSGRQFSNSRSEMNVSTLELGDSALYLCASSLVASGPYNEQFFGPGTRLTVL.